A selection of T cell receptor beta chains follows, all from one sample in a study of spatial heterogeneity in lung cancer. From the 5' RACE reads, TCRdb called clonotypes with MiXCR, one entry per CDR3 protein. The table shows roughly 38,000 distinct CDR3 sequences, with roughly a tenth occurring only once. This specimen consisted of PBMCs, obtained at follow-up. Receptors were obtained from a female donor with early-stage non-small cell lung cancer. CDR3s include the opening cysteine and the closing phenylalanine or tryptophan. Each record gives: V gene, clone size, J gene, D gene, CDR3 protein, CDR3 DNA. A D gene is named only where the DNA matches it firmly. Expanded clones get a size class; other rows say once, few or many, or leave the size out.

V gene: TRBV30; clone size: many; J gene: TRBJ1-1; D gene: -; CDR3 protein: CAWSPDSRPNTEAFF; CDR3 DNA: TGTGCCTGGAGCCCCGATTCCAGGCCAAACACTGAAGCTTTCTTT
V gene: TRBV18; clone size: many; J gene: TRBJ1-1; D gene: TRBD1; CDR3 protein: CASSPIQGDLTEAFF; CDR3 DNA: TGTGCCAGCTCACCCATACAGGGGGATTTAACTGAAGCTTTCTTT
V gene: TRBV6-1; clone size: -; J gene: TRBJ2-3; D gene: TRBD1; CDR3 protein: CASIPGQRTDTQYF; CDR3 DNA: TGTGCCAGCATTCCGGGACAGCGCACAGATACGCAGTATTTT
V gene: TRBV14; clone size: many; J gene: TRBJ2-3; D gene: TRBD2; CDR3 protein: CASSQEETSGGRRTQYF; CDR3 DNA: TGTGCCAGCAGCCAAGAAGAGACTAGCGGGGGGCGCCGAACGCAGTATTTT
V gene: TRBV2; clone size: many; J gene: TRBJ2-2; D gene: TRBD2; CDR3 protein: CATRRGLAGRTGELFF; CDR3 DNA: TGTGCCACCCGGCGGGGACTAGCGGGCCGTACCGGGGAGCTGTTTTTT
V gene: TRBV29-1; clone size: many; J gene: TRBJ1-3; D gene: -; CDR3 protein: CSATEGTGNTIYF; CDR3 DNA: TGCAGCGCGACAGAGGGGACTGGAAACACCATATATTTT
V gene: TRBV11-1; clone size: -; J gene: TRBJ2-5; D gene: -; CDR3 protein: CASSLVVWDRETQYF; CDR3 DNA: TGTGCCAGCAGCTTGGTGGTTTGGGATCGAGAGACCCAGTACTTC
V gene: TRBV9; clone size: -; J gene: TRBJ2-3; D gene: -; CDR3 protein: CASSVAGRGDRQYF; CDR3 DNA: TGTGCCAGCAGCGTAGCTGGGAGAGGTGATAGGCAGTATTTT
V gene: TRBV7-9; clone size: -; J gene: TRBJ1-4; D gene: -; CDR3 protein: CASSLPRQFNEKLFF; CDR3 DNA: TGTGCCAGCAGCTTACCACGACAGTTTAATGAAAAACTGTTTTTT
V gene: TRBV27; clone size: many; J gene: TRBJ2-7; D gene: -; CDR3 protein: CASSRGQDPYEQYF; CDR3 DNA: TGTGCCAGCAGCCGTGGCCAGGATCCCTACGAGCAGTACTTC
V gene: TRBV6-5; clone size: -; J gene: TRBJ1-3; D gene: TRBD1; CDR3 protein: CASRRRQGTSGNTIYF; CDR3 DNA: TGTGCCAGCAGGAGGAGACAGGGGACCTCTGGAAACACCATATATTTT
V gene: TRBV7-9; clone size: many; J gene: TRBJ2-7; D gene: -; CDR3 protein: CASSPRLGAKHSSYEQYF; CDR3 DNA: TGTGCCAGCAGCCCCCGGTTGGGGGCTAAACATAGCTCCTACGAGCAGTACTTC
V gene: TRBV6-6; clone size: many; J gene: TRBJ2-7; D gene: -; CDR3 protein: CASSYSTASYEQYF; CDR3 DNA: TGTGCCAGCAGTTACTCCACAGCTTCCTACGAGCAGTACTTC
V gene: TRBV3-1; clone size: many; J gene: TRBJ2-7; D gene: TRBD2; CDR3 protein: CASSPILAGGSYEQYF; CDR3 DNA: TGTGCCAGCAGCCCGATCCTAGCGGGGGGGTCCTACGAGCAGTACTTC
V gene: TRBV9; clone size: few; J gene: TRBJ2-1; D gene: -; CDR3 protein: CASSVGGGGSYNEQFF; CDR3 DNA: TGTGCCAGCAGCGTAGGGGGCGGCGGCTCCTACAATGAGCAGTTCTTC
V gene: TRBV29-1; clone size: many; J gene: TRBJ2-3; D gene: TRBD1; CDR3 protein: CSVPTGGNTQYF; CDR3 DNA: TGCAGCGTTCCTACAGGGGGAAATACGCAGTATTTT
V gene: TRBV19; clone size: -; J gene: TRBJ2-2; D gene: -; CDR3 protein: CASSIRGTGELFF; CDR3 DNA: TGTGCCAGTAGTATTAGAGGGACCGGGGAGCTGTTTTTT
V gene: TRBV9; clone size: few; J gene: TRBJ1-1; D gene: -; CDR3 protein: CASSAGTGAEAFF; CDR3 DNA: TGTGCCAGCAGCGCTGGGACGGGGGCTGAAGCTTTCTTT
V gene: TRBV6-2/TRBV6-3; clone size: -; J gene: TRBJ2-2; D gene: TRBD1; CDR3 protein: CASSRQGATGELFF; CDR3 DNA: TGTGCCAGCAGTCGACAGGGGGCGACCGGGGAGCTGTTTTTT
V gene: TRBV19; clone size: many; J gene: TRBJ1-5; D gene: TRBD1; CDR3 protein: CATYGQANQPQHF; CDR3 DNA: TGTGCCACCTACGGACAGGCAAATCAGCCCCAGCATTTT
V gene: TRBV25-1; clone size: few; J gene: TRBJ2-3; D gene: -; CDR3 protein: CASSDPGTTDTQYF; CDR3 DNA: TGTGCCAGCAGTGATCCGGGAACCACAGATACGCAGTATTTT
V gene: TRBV6-6; clone size: few; J gene: TRBJ1-1; D gene: TRBD1; CDR3 protein: CASRRGQGTEAFF; CDR3 DNA: TGTGCCAGCAGAAGGGGGCAGGGCACTGAAGCTTTCTTT
V gene: TRBV5-1; clone size: once; J gene: TRBJ1-1; D gene: TRBD1; CDR3 protein: CASSLWDSRHTEAFF; CDR3 DNA: TGCGCCAGCAGCTTGTGGGACAGCCGCCACACTGAAGCTTTCTTT
V gene: TRBV14; clone size: many; J gene: TRBJ2-5; D gene: TRBD1; CDR3 protein: CASSPLSALSDRGDGETQYF; CDR3 DNA: TGTGCCAGCAGCCCCCTTTCGGCCCTTTCGGACAGGGGAGATGGGGAGACCCAGTACTTC
V gene: TRBV11-3; clone size: few; J gene: TRBJ2-7; D gene: -; CDR3 protein: CASSLGNDGALPEEEQYF; CDR3 DNA: TGTGCCAGCAGCTTAGGTAACGACGGGGCTCTTCCAGAGGAGGAGCAGTACTTC
V gene: TRBV30; clone size: few; J gene: TRBJ1-5; D gene: TRBD1; CDR3 protein: CAWDRDNQPQHF; CDR3 DNA: TGTGCCTGGGACAGGGACAATCAGCCCCAGCATTTT
V gene: TRBV11-1; clone size: few; J gene: TRBJ1-1; D gene: TRBD1; CDR3 protein: CASSGQDRAGTEAFF; CDR3 DNA: TGTGCCAGCAGCGGACAGGACAGGGCAGGGACTGAAGCTTTCTTT
V gene: TRBV29-1; clone size: few; J gene: TRBJ2-7; D gene: TRBD2; CDR3 protein: CSVVRTSGYEQYF; CDR3 DNA: TGCAGCGTTGTCCGGACTAGCGGTTACGAGCAGTACTTC
V gene: TRBV7-3; clone size: few; J gene: TRBJ2-3; D gene: -; CDR3 protein: CASSLTASTDTQYF; CDR3 DNA: TGTGCCAGCAGCTTAACGGCCAGCACAGATACGCAGTATTTT
V gene: TRBV30; clone size: few; J gene: TRBJ2-5; D gene: TRBD1; CDR3 protein: CAWSDRQETQYF; CDR3 DNA: TGTGCCTGGTCGGACAGGCAAGAGACCCAGTACTTC
V gene: TRBV3-1; clone size: few; J gene: TRBJ2-7; D gene: TRBD1; CDR3 protein: CASSQDPQNPTGDAFYEQYF; CDR3 DNA: TGTGCCAGCAGCCAAGATCCCCAAAATCCAACAGGGGACGCCTTCTACGAGCAGTACTTC
V gene: TRBV5-1; clone size: -; J gene: TRBJ2-2; D gene: -; CDR3 protein: CASSLERQTGELFF; CDR3 DNA: TGCGCCAGCAGCTTGGAACGACAGACCGGGGAGCTGTTTTTT
V gene: TRBV7-8; clone size: few; J gene: TRBJ2-7; D gene: -; CDR3 protein: CASSQSAMVPYEQYF; CDR3 DNA: TGTGCCAGCAGCCAGAGTGCAATGGTGCCCTACGAGCAGTACTTC
V gene: TRBV10-3; clone size: few; J gene: TRBJ2-5; D gene: TRBD2; CDR3 protein: CAIRSSGGEETQYF; CDR3 DNA: TGTGCCATCAGGAGCTCGGGGGGGGAAGAGACCCAGTACTTC
V gene: TRBV7-6; clone size: -; J gene: TRBJ2-7; D gene: TRBD1; CDR3 protein: CASSSPGQGRDEQYF; CDR3 DNA: TGTGCCAGCAGCTCACCGGGACAGGGGAGGGACGAGCAGTACTTC
V gene: TRBV29-1; clone size: many; J gene: TRBJ1-1; D gene: -; CDR3 protein: CSVGRTENTEAFF; CDR3 DNA: TGCAGCGTTGGACGGACGGAGAACACTGAAGCTTTCTTT
V gene: TRBV24-1; clone size: many; J gene: TRBJ1-1; D gene: -; CDR3 protein: CATSDLRRPMNTEAFF; CDR3 DNA: TGTGCCACCAGTGATTTGCGGCGTCCTATGAACACTGAAGCTTTCTTT
V gene: TRBV28; clone size: many; J gene: TRBJ1-2; D gene: -; CDR3 protein: CASSSPGRRHDGYTF; CDR3 DNA: TGTGCCAGCAGTTCTCCCGGGAGACGCCACGATGGCTACACCTTC
V gene: TRBV12-3/TRBV12-4; clone size: -; J gene: TRBJ2-2; D gene: TRBD1; CDR3 protein: CASSLGTGGPTRELFF; CDR3 DNA: TGTGCCAGCAGTTTAGGGACAGGGGGCCCGACTAGGGAGCTGTTTTTT
V gene: TRBV7-9; clone size: many; J gene: TRBJ2-6; D gene: -; CDR3 protein: CASSLILGSPGANVLTF; CDR3 DNA: TGTGCCAGCAGCTTGATTTTGGGGTCCCCTGGGGCCAACGTCCTGACTTTC
V gene: TRBV7-9; clone size: -; J gene: TRBJ2-3; D gene: -; CDR3 protein: CASTPGAGPTDTQYF; CDR3 DNA: TGTGCCAGCACCCCTGGAGCAGGGCCGACAGATACGCAGTATTTT
V gene: TRBV6-5; clone size: -; J gene: TRBJ1-2; D gene: -; CDR3 protein: CASSPEDNYGYTF; CDR3 DNA: TGTGCCAGCAGTCCCGAGGACAACTATGGCTACACCTTC
V gene: TRBV10-3; clone size: -; J gene: TRBJ2-3; D gene: -; CDR3 protein: CAIQKGDTQYF; CDR3 DNA: TGTGCCATTCAAAAGGGGGATACGCAGTATTTT
V gene: TRBV11-2; clone size: many; J gene: TRBJ2-5; D gene: TRBD1; CDR3 protein: CASSLWDRQETQYF; CDR3 DNA: TGTGCCAGCAGCTTATGGGACAGGCAAGAGACCCAGTACTTC
V gene: TRBV27; clone size: many; J gene: TRBJ1-2; D gene: -; CDR3 protein: CASSPDGYGYTF; CDR3 DNA: TGTGCCAGCAGTCCAGACGGCTATGGCTACACCTTC
V gene: TRBV5-1; clone size: many; J gene: TRBJ1-6; D gene: TRBD1; CDR3 protein: CASSLEGTGDSPLHF; CDR3 DNA: TGCGCCAGCAGCTTGGAAGGGACAGGGGATTCACCCCTCCACTTT
V gene: TRBV6-2/TRBV6-3; clone size: many; J gene: TRBJ2-5; D gene: -; CDR3 protein: CASDDPQETQYF; CDR3 DNA: TGTGCCAGCGACGACCCGCAAGAGACCCAGTACTTC
V gene: TRBV7-3; clone size: few; J gene: TRBJ2-5; D gene: -; CDR3 protein: CASSSSGLQGETQYF; CDR3 DNA: TGTGCCAGCAGCTCCTCGGGACTTCAGGGAGAGACCCAGTACTTC
V gene: TRBV5-4; clone size: -; J gene: TRBJ1-4; D gene: TRBD1; CDR3 protein: CASSTQGGEEEKLFF; CDR3 DNA: TGTGCCAGCAGCACGCAGGGGGGAGAGGAGGAAAAACTGTTTTTT
V gene: TRBV5-1; clone size: -; J gene: TRBJ2-5; D gene: -; CDR3 protein: CASSLRSRGTQETQYF; CDR3 DNA: TGCGCCAGCAGCTTGCGATCCCGGGGGACCCAAGAGACCCAGTACTTC
V gene: TRBV7-8; clone size: many; J gene: TRBJ1-4; D gene: -; CDR3 protein: CASSLRDGPNEKLFF; CDR3 DNA: TGTGCCAGCAGCCTCCGGGACGGCCCTAATGAAAAACTGTTTTTT
V gene: TRBV7-9; clone size: -; J gene: TRBJ2-7; D gene: -; CDR3 protein: CASSLGVGSYEQYF; CDR3 DNA: TGTGCCAGCAGCTTAGGTGTCGGTTCCTACGAGCAGTACTTC
V gene: TRBV30; clone size: -; J gene: TRBJ2-7; D gene: -; CDR3 protein: CAWNPEGWDEQYF; CDR3 DNA: TGTGCCTGGAATCCGGAGGGCTGGGACGAGCAGTACTTC